This T cell receptor beta chain originates from a study of identical twins. Overall study results and limits: Twin pairs had excess sharing that was weaker in beta out-of-frame sequences.

TCRdb recomputed calls from the 5' RACE reads with MiXCR, one row per CDR3 protein. The sample has under 1 million distinct CDR3 sequences, over 9% seen once. In the case of this clonotype: Its specificity is not known.

Trimming took 4 bases from V and 1 from J, leaving 13 bases between them. The CDR3 covers 15 residues. From germline, CDR1 is SGHRS and CDR2 YFSETQ. The same specimen was also included in a second study, on yellow fever vaccine responses in identical twins.

This sequence was found in a woman under 30 in good health. V gene TRBV5-1 combines with J gene TRBJ2-3; the D call may be TRBD1 or TRBD2 (5 bases each). Sample: PBMCs. The CDR3 bases are TGCGCCAGCAGCCCGAATGGGGACGGCACAGATACGCAGTATTTT. Protein product: CASSPNGDGTDTQYF.